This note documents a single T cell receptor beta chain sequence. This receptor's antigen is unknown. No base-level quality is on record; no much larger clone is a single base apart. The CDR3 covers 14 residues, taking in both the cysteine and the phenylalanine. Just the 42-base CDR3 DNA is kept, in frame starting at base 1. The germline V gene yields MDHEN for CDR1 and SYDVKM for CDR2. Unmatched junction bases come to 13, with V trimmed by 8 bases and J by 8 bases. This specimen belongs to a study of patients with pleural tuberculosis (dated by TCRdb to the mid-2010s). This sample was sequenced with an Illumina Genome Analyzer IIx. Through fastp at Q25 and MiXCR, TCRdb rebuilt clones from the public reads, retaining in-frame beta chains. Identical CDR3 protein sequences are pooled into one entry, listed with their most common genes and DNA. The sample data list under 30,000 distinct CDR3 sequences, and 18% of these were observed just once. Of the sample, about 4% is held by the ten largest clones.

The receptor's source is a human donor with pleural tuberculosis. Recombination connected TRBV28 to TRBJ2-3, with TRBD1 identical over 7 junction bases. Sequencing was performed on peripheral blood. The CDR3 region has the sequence CASRAGGISGTQYF. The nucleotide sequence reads TGTGCCAGCCGGGCAGGGGGTATCTCAGGTACGCAGTATTTT.